The next 21 T cell receptor beta chains were all read from a single sample in a study of blood T cells in healthy people across ages. Sample-barcoded 5' priming and a J-beta primer mix drove a second PCR of about 7 to 11 cycles. MiXCR, run by TCRdb on the 5' RACE reads, gives a single entry per CDR3 protein. The sample carries 1.5 million to 2 million distinct CDR3 sequences, roughly 52% recorded once. Input material: blood. These receptors were obtained from a woman aged 40 to 49 in good health.

This clonotype appeared a few times. This chain connects TRBV7-2 to TRBJ2-3, with TRBD1 matching 10 bases. The length of the CDR3 is 14 residues. The J segment lost 4 bases and the V segment lost 3 bases, leaving 1 base of the junction unmatched. Germline V lookup: CDR1 SGHTA, CDR2 FQGNSA. CDR3 DNA sequence: TGTGCCAGCAGCTTGACAGGGGGCCCAGATACGCAGTATTTT. Translation: CASSLTGGPDTQYF. Using reference TRBV7-2 and TRBJ2-3 for the parts outside the CDR3, the full variable domain is GAGVSQSPSNKVTEKGKDVELRCDPISGHTALYWYRQSLGQGLEFLIYFQGNSAPDKSGLPSDRFSAERTGGSVSTLTIQRTQQEDSAVYLCASSLTGGPDTQYFGPGTRLTVL.

The chain has TRBV7-9 and TRBJ2-7; 9 nucleotides line up with TRBD1. The V segment lost 4 bases and the J segment 0 bases; nucleotides outside the gene matches: 7. CDR1 is SEHNR, CDR2 FQNEAQ, per germline (reference sequence). This CDR3 is built from 16 residues. The CDR3 DNA follows: TGTGCCAGCAGCTCCCGCGGACAGGGGAGCTCCTACGAGCAGTACTTC. It specifies CASSSRGQGSSYEQYF.

This sequence joins TRBV4-1 and TRBJ1-2; D gene uncertain. Germline CDR1 and CDR2: MGHRA and YSYEKL. V lost 0 bases, J lost 6 bases, and 14 bases lay in between. The CDR3 totals 15 residues. The CDR3 region has the DNA TGCGCCAGCAGCCAAGATTTCCCTAGAGGGAATGGCTACACCTTC. It encodes CASSQDFPRGNGYTF.

Concerning this clonotype itself: One end of the junction fails to match germline, which may point to a read error. The V gene is TRBV4-3, the J gene TRBJ2-3; D uncertain. Germline V CDR1 and CDR2: LGHNA, YSLEER. The CDR3 extends over 16 amino acids. The CDR3 loop reads CAGSQDAAFSTDTQYF. CDR3 coding DNA: TGCGCCGGCAGCCAAGATGCGGCATTTAGCACAGATACGCAGTATTTT.

The table lists this clonotype with a count of one. The rearrangement uses TRBV27 and TRBJ2-1; no firm D call. CDR1 is MNHEY and CDR2 is SMNVEV in the germline V gene (reference sequence). The CDR3 is 14 residues long. V lost 3 bases and J lost 0, with 6 bases in between. The CDR3 reads CASSFDPSYNEQFF. The DNA for the CDR3 is TGTGCCAGCAGTTTTGACCCCTCCTACAATGAGCAGTTCTTC.

This CDR3 reads CASSYYIEQFF. The CDR3 DNA follows: TGTGCCAGCAGTTACTATATTGAGCAGTTCTTC. This chain connects TRBV12-3 or TRBV12-4 to TRBJ2-1; unclear D gene. This CDR3 has 11 amino acids. Trimming took 4 bases from V and 9 from J, leaving 7 bases between them.

This chain's CDR3 is CASSGQEQYF. CDR3 in DNA: TGTGCCAGCAGCGGCCAGGAGCAGTACTTC. V and J are TRBV9 and TRBJ2-7; no clear D gene. CDR3 length: 10 amino acids. Trimming shortened V by 3 bases and J by 7 bases, and 5 bases separated the two germline ends. The germline gives CDR1 SGDLS, CDR2 YYNGEE.

The chain combines TRBV6-2 or TRBV6-3 with TRBJ2-7; D not resolved. Germline CDR1 reads MNHEY; CDR2 reads SVGEGT. V lost 0 bases and J lost 4, with 16 bases in between. CDR3 size: 16 residues. The CDR3 loop reads CASSYSTPEKLYEQYF. The CDR3 DNA follows: TGTGCCAGCAGTTACTCGACTCCCGAAAAACTTTACGAGCAGTACTTC.

This clonotype turned up a few times. This chain uses TRBV6-2 or TRBV6-3 with TRBJ2-4; weak D call: TRBD1 (5 bases). The CDR3 has 16 residues. Germline V gene data show CDR1 as MNHEY and CDR2 as SVGEGT. Trimming took off 5 bases at V and 0 bases at J, with 14 bases between the two ends. CDR3 bases: TGTGCCAGCAGTCCCACCGACAGACTAGCCAAAAACATTCAGTACTTC. It translates to CASSPTDRLAKNIQYF.

CDR3 coding DNA: TGTGCCACCAGTGATGCCGGGACAGGGGATGGCGATGAGCAGTTCTTC. Translated, it gives CATSDAGTGDGDEQFF. This chain joins TRBV24-1 and TRBJ2-1, with 10 bases identical to TRBD1. The CDR3 has 16 residues. Looked up from germline, CDR1 is KGHDR and CDR2 is SFDVKD. The junction had 9 bases not matched to a gene; V was cut back by 3 bases and J by 8 bases.

This clonotype has just a few counts. The junction does not match germline at one end; this may be a read error. The CDR3 DNA reads TGTGCTAGCAGCCGAGGGGGTCGCTACAATGAGCAGTTCTTC. Encoded protein: CASSRGGRYNEQFF. The chain has TRBV25-1 and TRBJ2-1; D may be TRBD1 (6 bases). CDR3 length: 14 residues. Germline V gene sequence: CDR1 MGHDK, CDR2 SYGVNS.

This chain connects TRBV28 to TRBJ2-4; 7 nucleotides agree with TRBD2. V gave up 5 bases and J gave up 13 bases; unmatched junction bases: 20. The CDR3 spans 16 residues. Germline loops: CDR1 MDHEN, CDR2 SYDVKM. The CDR3 nucleotides read TGTGCCAGCAGTCCAACCGCACCTGGGGGGGGAGAGGAGCAGTACTTC. This codes for CASSPTAPGGGEEQYF.

V gene TRBV9 combines with J gene TRBJ2-7; D remains ambiguous. Germline assignment: CDR1 SGDLS and CDR2 YYNGEE. CDR3 size: 16 residues. Trimming left V 3 bases short and J 5 bases short, with 21 bases between. The CDR3 sequence is CASSARVDRLSHEQYF. CDR3 nucleotide sequence: TGTGCCAGCAGCGCCCGGGTGGATAGACTTTCCCACGAGCAGTACTTC. The full variable domain, with the rest looked up from reference TRBV9 and TRBJ2-7, is DSGVTQTPKHLITATGQRVTLRCSPRSGDLSVYWYQQSLDQGLQFLIQYYNGEERAKGNILERFSAQQFPDLHSELNLSSLELGDSALYFCASSARVDRLSHEQYFGPGTRLTVT.

The rearrangement joins TRBV6-5 to TRBJ1-1; 8 nucleotides match TRBD1. V was clipped by 6 bases and J by 5 bases; unmatched bases: 8. CDR3 length equals 14 residues. In germline, CDR1 is MNHEY, CDR2 SVGAGI. CDR3 coding DNA: TGTGCCAGCAGGGCCGACAGGGGTTCGACTGAAGCTTTCTTT. It codes for CASRADRGSTEAFF.

This chain joins TRBV2 and TRBJ2-3, with TRBD1 as a possible D gene (6 bases). The CDR3 covers 15 residues. Per germline, CDR1 SNHLY and CDR2 FYNNEI. V lost 4 bases and J lost 2, with 13 bases in between. CDR3 sequence: CASSGLQGPTDTQYF. The CDR3 nucleotides are TGTGCCAGCAGTGGATTACAGGGACCCACAGATACGCAGTATTTT. The entire variable domain, with the rest obtained from reference TRBV2 and TRBJ2-3, is as follows: EPEVTQTPSHQVTQMGQEVILRCVPISNHLYFYWYRQILGQKVEFLVSFYNNEISEKSEIFDDQFSVERPDGSNFTLKIRSTKLEDSAMYFCASSGLQGPTDTQYFGPGTRLTVL.

This clonotype was seen only a few times. The CDR3, as DNA: TGCGCCAGCAGTGCGACCGGGACTAGCGGCACACAAGAGACCCAGTACTTC. Residues: CASSATGTSGTQETQYF. The chain is built from TRBV10-2 and TRBJ2-5, with 11 bases matching TRBD2. The CDR3 length is 17 residues. Germline-derived CDR1 and CDR2 are WSHSY and SAAADI. With 4 bases clipped from V and 2 bases from J, the junction kept 9 bases outside the gene matches.

The V gene is TRBV4-3, the J gene TRBJ2-3, with D unresolved. Trimming cost V 0 bases and J 6 bases, with 16 bases left between them. From germline, CDR1 is LGHNA and CDR2 YSLEER. There are 16 residues in the CDR3. Written as DNA, the CDR3 is TGCGCCAGCAGCCAAGATCCTCCGATAAAGCAGGATACGCAGTATTTT. This codes for CASSQDPPIKQDTQYF.

The chain recombines TRBV6-2 or TRBV6-3 with TRBJ1-5; 10 nucleotides align to TRBD1. This CDR3 region has 14 residues. CDR1 is MNHEY, CDR2 SVGEGT, per germline. After removal of 5 bases from V and 5 bases from J, the junction contained 3 bases not matched to a gene. CDR3 sequence reads: CASSDRGRHQPQHF. CDR3 coding DNA: TGTGCCAGCAGTGACAGGGGGCGTCATCAGCCCCAGCATTTT.

V is TRBV20-1 and J is TRBJ2-4; D unclear. The J call is in doubt because the DNA end fits TRBJ2-5 better. CDR1 and CDR2 (germline): DFQATT, SNEGSKA (reference sequence). This CDR3 is built from 14 residues. CDR3 nucleotides: TGCAGTGCTAGTCTCCGCGACCAACAAGAGACCCAGTACTTC. Translated: CSASLRDQQETQYF.

Points on this clonotype: One junction end does not reproduce the germline sequence, and a read error may be involved. This chain joins TRBV20-1 and TRBJ2-6; D possibly corresponds to TRBD1 (5 bases). Germline V gene sequence: CDR1 DFQATT, CDR2 SNEGSKA (reference sequence). The length of the CDR3 is 15 residues. In DNA, the CDR3 is TGCAGTGCTGGAGAGCCGACGTCTGGGGCCAACGTCCTGATTTTC. Its protein product is CSAGEPTSGANVLIF.

The rearrangement links TRBV29-1 to TRBJ1-2, with 9 bases that match TRBD1. Looked up from germline, CDR1 is SQVTM and CDR2 is ANQGSEA. Trimming took 4 bases from V and 3 from J; bases not matched to a gene: 12. This CDR3 comprises 16 residues. CDR3 nucleotides: TGCAGCGTTGGTTTGTTGGGACAGGGTTCTGACTATGGCTACACCTTC. The encoded protein is CSVGLLGQGSDYGYTF.